The rows below give T cell receptor beta chains drawn from one sample of a study of T cell responses to AZD1222 COVID-19 vaccine. Clones were sequenced by immunoSEQ multiplex PCR, and TCRdb holds only the in-frame ones, with some missing. The data show about 150,000 clones, roughly nine tenths seen once. This material consisted of peripheral blood, taken 28 days after the second AZD1222 dose. The receptors come from an adult who received the AZD1222 COVID-19 vaccine. Each CDR3 is given with its conserved first and last residue. A D gene is named only where the DNA matches it firmly. Some rows mark clone size as missing; the rest say once, few, many or name a class of expanded clone.

v_call: TRBV24-1
d_call: TRBD1
j_call: TRBJ1-5
clone_size: NA
cdr3_aa: CATSGQGVNQPQHF
cdr3_nt: TGTGCCACCAGCGGACAGGGTGTTAATCAGCCCCAGCATTTT

v_call: TRBV7-2
d_call: NA
j_call: TRBJ1-1
clone_size: few
cdr3_aa: CASSLSRDTEAFF
cdr3_nt: TGTGCCAGCAGCTTAAGCAGAGACACTGAAGCTTTCTTT

v_call: TRBV6-2/TRBV6-3
d_call: TRBD1
j_call: TRBJ1-2
clone_size: NA
cdr3_aa: CASSLNSRTGANYGYTF
cdr3_nt: TGTGCCAGCAGCCTCAACTCCCGGACAGGGGCTAACTATGGCTACACCTTC

v_call: TRBV28
d_call: NA
j_call: TRBJ2-2
clone_size: once
cdr3_aa: CASFGSQNTGELFF
cdr3_nt: TGTGCCAGCTTCGGCAGCCAGAACACCGGGGAGCTGTTTTTT

v_call: TRBV15
d_call: TRBD1
j_call: TRBJ1-6
clone_size: NA
cdr3_aa: CATRTGDFNSPLHF
cdr3_nt: TGTGCCACTCGGACAGGGGATTTTAATTCACCCCTCCACTTT

v_call: TRBV11-2
d_call: NA
j_call: TRBJ1-2
clone_size: NA
cdr3_aa: CASSWGETNGYTF
cdr3_nt: TGTGCCAGCAGCTGGGGGGAGACAAATGGCTACACCTTC

v_call: TRBV18
d_call: NA
j_call: TRBJ2-3
clone_size: NA
cdr3_aa: CASSPYKPDREGTDTQYF
cdr3_nt: TGTGCCAGCTCACCATACAAACCCGACAGGGAGGGCACAGATACGCAGTATTTT

v_call: TRBV7-3
d_call: NA
j_call: TRBJ2-1
clone_size: NA
cdr3_aa: CASSLISNEQFF
cdr3_nt: TGTGCCAGCAGCTTAATCTCCAATGAGCAGTTCTTC

v_call: TRBV7-9
d_call: TRBD1
j_call: TRBJ2-7
clone_size: NA
cdr3_aa: CASSLWDRYYEQYF
cdr3_nt: TGTGCCAGCAGCTTATGGGACAGGTATTACGAGCAGTACTTC

v_call: TRBV21-1
d_call: NA
j_call: TRBJ1-4
clone_size: once
cdr3_aa: CASSRKPNRLTTNEKLFF
cdr3_nt: TGTGCCAGCAGCAGAAAGCCCAACCGCTTAACAACTAATGAAAAACTGTTTTTT

v_call: TRBV7-9
d_call: TRBD1
j_call: TRBJ1-2
clone_size: NA
cdr3_aa: CASSMIDSEGQGISGYTF
cdr3_nt: TGTGCCAGCAGCATGATTGATAGTGAGGGACAGGGGATTTCTGGCTACACCTTC

v_call: TRBV11-2
d_call: NA
j_call: TRBJ2-5
clone_size: NA
cdr3_aa: CASSYRGAGIGETQYF
cdr3_nt: TGTGCCAGCAGCTACCGGGGGGCGGGGATCGGAGAGACCCAGTACTTC

v_call: TRBV9
d_call: NA
j_call: TRBJ1-6
clone_size: NA
cdr3_aa: CASTGNGGINSPLHF
cdr3_nt: TGTGCCAGCACGGGAAACGGAGGGATTAATTCACCCCTCCACTTT

v_call: TRBV2
d_call: NA
j_call: TRBJ2-2
clone_size: NA
cdr3_aa: CASNPTENTGELFF
cdr3_nt: TGTGCCAGCAACCCGACAGAGAACACCGGGGAGCTGTTTTTT

v_call: TRBV19
d_call: NA
j_call: TRBJ1-5
clone_size: NA
cdr3_aa: CASSIQGTNQPQHF
cdr3_nt: TGTGCCAGTAGTATCCAGGGCACCAATCAGCCCCAGCATTTT

v_call: TRBV2
d_call: NA
j_call: TRBJ2-2
clone_size: NA
cdr3_aa: CASSQTRATPGELFF
cdr3_nt: TGTGCCAGCTCCCAAACTCGGGCTACGCCCGGGGAGCTGTTTTTT

v_call: TRBV5-1
d_call: NA
j_call: TRBJ1-2
clone_size: NA
cdr3_aa: CASSLGVSAGANYGYTF
cdr3_nt: TGCGCCAGCAGCTTGGGGGTGTCGGCAGGGGCTAACTATGGCTACACCTTC

v_call: TRBV24-1
d_call: NA
j_call: TRBJ2-2
clone_size: NA
cdr3_aa: CATSDTRQSVNTGELFF
cdr3_nt: TGTGCCACCAGTGATACCCGACAGTCCGTGAACACCGGGGAGCTGTTTTTT

v_call: TRBV27
d_call: NA
j_call: TRBJ2-5
clone_size: NA
cdr3_aa: CASSFWGSRSQETQYF
cdr3_nt: TGTGCCAGCAGTTTCTGGGGGAGTCGTTCCCAAGAGACCCAGTACTTC

v_call: TRBV10-1
d_call: TRBD1
j_call: TRBJ2-7
clone_size: NA
cdr3_aa: CASDRGLEQYF
cdr3_nt: TGCGCCAGCGACAGGGGGCTGGAGCAGTACTTC

v_call: TRBV7-8
d_call: TRBD1
j_call: TRBJ1-1
clone_size: NA
cdr3_aa: CASSPSGRGLWNTEAFF
cdr3_nt: TGTGCCAGCAGCCCCTCCGGAAGGGGGCTTTGGAACACTGAAGCTTTCTTT

v_call: TRBV4-3
d_call: TRBD2
j_call: TRBJ2-1
clone_size: NA
cdr3_aa: CASSQDLASGGYNEQFF
cdr3_nt: TGCGCCAGCAGCCAAGACCTGGCCAGCGGGGGCTACAATGAGCAGTTCTTC

v_call: TRBV7-2
d_call: NA
j_call: TRBJ2-3
clone_size: NA
cdr3_aa: CASSSQRQVATDTQYF
cdr3_nt: TGTGCCAGCAGCTCCCAGAGACAGGTCGCCACAGATACGCAGTATTTT

v_call: TRBV7-2
d_call: NA
j_call: TRBJ1-5
clone_size: NA
cdr3_aa: CASSYIMNQPQHF
cdr3_nt: TGTGCCAGCAGTTATATTATGAATCAGCCCCAGCATTTT

v_call: TRBV5-1
d_call: NA
j_call: TRBJ2-7
clone_size: once
cdr3_aa: CASSPAPVSSYEQYF
cdr3_nt: TGCGCCAGCAGCCCGGCACCGGTTAGCTCCTACGAGCAGTACTTC

v_call: TRBV27
d_call: TRBD1
j_call: TRBJ1-2
clone_size: NA
cdr3_aa: CASSLQGETRYTF
cdr3_nt: TGTGCCAGCAGTTTACAGGGGGAAACTCGCTACACCTTC

v_call: TRBV19
d_call: TRBD1
j_call: TRBJ2-2
clone_size: NA
cdr3_aa: CASSRPTGGNAGELFF
cdr3_nt: TGTGCCAGTAGCCGCCCGACAGGGGGTAATGCCGGGGAGCTGTTTTTT

v_call: TRBV5-1
d_call: NA
j_call: TRBJ2-7
clone_size: NA
cdr3_aa: CASSLGPLEQYF
cdr3_nt: TGCGCCAGCAGCTTGGGACCCCTCGAGCAGTACTTC

v_call: TRBV19
d_call: NA
j_call: TRBJ2-1
clone_size: NA
cdr3_aa: CASSSLARNEQFF
cdr3_nt: TGTGCCAGTAGCTCTCTAGCGCGCAATGAGCAGTTCTTC